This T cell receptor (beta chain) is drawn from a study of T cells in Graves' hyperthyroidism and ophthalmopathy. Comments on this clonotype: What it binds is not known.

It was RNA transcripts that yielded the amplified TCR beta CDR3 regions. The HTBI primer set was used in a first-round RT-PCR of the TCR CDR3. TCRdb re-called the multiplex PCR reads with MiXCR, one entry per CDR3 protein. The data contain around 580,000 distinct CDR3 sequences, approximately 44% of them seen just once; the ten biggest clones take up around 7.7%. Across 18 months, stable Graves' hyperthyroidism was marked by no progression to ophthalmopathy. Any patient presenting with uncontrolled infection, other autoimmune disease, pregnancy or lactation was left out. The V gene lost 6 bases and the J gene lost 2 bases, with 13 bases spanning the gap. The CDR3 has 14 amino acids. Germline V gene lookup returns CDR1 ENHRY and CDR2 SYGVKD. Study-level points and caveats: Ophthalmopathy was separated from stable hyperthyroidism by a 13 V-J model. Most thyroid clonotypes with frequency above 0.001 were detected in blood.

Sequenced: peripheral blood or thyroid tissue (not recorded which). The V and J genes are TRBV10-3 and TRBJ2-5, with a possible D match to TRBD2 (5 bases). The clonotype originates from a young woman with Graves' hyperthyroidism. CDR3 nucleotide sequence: TGTGCCATCAGGCCTCCCGGGGTTCAAGAGACCCAGTACTTC. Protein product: CAIRPPGVQETQYF.